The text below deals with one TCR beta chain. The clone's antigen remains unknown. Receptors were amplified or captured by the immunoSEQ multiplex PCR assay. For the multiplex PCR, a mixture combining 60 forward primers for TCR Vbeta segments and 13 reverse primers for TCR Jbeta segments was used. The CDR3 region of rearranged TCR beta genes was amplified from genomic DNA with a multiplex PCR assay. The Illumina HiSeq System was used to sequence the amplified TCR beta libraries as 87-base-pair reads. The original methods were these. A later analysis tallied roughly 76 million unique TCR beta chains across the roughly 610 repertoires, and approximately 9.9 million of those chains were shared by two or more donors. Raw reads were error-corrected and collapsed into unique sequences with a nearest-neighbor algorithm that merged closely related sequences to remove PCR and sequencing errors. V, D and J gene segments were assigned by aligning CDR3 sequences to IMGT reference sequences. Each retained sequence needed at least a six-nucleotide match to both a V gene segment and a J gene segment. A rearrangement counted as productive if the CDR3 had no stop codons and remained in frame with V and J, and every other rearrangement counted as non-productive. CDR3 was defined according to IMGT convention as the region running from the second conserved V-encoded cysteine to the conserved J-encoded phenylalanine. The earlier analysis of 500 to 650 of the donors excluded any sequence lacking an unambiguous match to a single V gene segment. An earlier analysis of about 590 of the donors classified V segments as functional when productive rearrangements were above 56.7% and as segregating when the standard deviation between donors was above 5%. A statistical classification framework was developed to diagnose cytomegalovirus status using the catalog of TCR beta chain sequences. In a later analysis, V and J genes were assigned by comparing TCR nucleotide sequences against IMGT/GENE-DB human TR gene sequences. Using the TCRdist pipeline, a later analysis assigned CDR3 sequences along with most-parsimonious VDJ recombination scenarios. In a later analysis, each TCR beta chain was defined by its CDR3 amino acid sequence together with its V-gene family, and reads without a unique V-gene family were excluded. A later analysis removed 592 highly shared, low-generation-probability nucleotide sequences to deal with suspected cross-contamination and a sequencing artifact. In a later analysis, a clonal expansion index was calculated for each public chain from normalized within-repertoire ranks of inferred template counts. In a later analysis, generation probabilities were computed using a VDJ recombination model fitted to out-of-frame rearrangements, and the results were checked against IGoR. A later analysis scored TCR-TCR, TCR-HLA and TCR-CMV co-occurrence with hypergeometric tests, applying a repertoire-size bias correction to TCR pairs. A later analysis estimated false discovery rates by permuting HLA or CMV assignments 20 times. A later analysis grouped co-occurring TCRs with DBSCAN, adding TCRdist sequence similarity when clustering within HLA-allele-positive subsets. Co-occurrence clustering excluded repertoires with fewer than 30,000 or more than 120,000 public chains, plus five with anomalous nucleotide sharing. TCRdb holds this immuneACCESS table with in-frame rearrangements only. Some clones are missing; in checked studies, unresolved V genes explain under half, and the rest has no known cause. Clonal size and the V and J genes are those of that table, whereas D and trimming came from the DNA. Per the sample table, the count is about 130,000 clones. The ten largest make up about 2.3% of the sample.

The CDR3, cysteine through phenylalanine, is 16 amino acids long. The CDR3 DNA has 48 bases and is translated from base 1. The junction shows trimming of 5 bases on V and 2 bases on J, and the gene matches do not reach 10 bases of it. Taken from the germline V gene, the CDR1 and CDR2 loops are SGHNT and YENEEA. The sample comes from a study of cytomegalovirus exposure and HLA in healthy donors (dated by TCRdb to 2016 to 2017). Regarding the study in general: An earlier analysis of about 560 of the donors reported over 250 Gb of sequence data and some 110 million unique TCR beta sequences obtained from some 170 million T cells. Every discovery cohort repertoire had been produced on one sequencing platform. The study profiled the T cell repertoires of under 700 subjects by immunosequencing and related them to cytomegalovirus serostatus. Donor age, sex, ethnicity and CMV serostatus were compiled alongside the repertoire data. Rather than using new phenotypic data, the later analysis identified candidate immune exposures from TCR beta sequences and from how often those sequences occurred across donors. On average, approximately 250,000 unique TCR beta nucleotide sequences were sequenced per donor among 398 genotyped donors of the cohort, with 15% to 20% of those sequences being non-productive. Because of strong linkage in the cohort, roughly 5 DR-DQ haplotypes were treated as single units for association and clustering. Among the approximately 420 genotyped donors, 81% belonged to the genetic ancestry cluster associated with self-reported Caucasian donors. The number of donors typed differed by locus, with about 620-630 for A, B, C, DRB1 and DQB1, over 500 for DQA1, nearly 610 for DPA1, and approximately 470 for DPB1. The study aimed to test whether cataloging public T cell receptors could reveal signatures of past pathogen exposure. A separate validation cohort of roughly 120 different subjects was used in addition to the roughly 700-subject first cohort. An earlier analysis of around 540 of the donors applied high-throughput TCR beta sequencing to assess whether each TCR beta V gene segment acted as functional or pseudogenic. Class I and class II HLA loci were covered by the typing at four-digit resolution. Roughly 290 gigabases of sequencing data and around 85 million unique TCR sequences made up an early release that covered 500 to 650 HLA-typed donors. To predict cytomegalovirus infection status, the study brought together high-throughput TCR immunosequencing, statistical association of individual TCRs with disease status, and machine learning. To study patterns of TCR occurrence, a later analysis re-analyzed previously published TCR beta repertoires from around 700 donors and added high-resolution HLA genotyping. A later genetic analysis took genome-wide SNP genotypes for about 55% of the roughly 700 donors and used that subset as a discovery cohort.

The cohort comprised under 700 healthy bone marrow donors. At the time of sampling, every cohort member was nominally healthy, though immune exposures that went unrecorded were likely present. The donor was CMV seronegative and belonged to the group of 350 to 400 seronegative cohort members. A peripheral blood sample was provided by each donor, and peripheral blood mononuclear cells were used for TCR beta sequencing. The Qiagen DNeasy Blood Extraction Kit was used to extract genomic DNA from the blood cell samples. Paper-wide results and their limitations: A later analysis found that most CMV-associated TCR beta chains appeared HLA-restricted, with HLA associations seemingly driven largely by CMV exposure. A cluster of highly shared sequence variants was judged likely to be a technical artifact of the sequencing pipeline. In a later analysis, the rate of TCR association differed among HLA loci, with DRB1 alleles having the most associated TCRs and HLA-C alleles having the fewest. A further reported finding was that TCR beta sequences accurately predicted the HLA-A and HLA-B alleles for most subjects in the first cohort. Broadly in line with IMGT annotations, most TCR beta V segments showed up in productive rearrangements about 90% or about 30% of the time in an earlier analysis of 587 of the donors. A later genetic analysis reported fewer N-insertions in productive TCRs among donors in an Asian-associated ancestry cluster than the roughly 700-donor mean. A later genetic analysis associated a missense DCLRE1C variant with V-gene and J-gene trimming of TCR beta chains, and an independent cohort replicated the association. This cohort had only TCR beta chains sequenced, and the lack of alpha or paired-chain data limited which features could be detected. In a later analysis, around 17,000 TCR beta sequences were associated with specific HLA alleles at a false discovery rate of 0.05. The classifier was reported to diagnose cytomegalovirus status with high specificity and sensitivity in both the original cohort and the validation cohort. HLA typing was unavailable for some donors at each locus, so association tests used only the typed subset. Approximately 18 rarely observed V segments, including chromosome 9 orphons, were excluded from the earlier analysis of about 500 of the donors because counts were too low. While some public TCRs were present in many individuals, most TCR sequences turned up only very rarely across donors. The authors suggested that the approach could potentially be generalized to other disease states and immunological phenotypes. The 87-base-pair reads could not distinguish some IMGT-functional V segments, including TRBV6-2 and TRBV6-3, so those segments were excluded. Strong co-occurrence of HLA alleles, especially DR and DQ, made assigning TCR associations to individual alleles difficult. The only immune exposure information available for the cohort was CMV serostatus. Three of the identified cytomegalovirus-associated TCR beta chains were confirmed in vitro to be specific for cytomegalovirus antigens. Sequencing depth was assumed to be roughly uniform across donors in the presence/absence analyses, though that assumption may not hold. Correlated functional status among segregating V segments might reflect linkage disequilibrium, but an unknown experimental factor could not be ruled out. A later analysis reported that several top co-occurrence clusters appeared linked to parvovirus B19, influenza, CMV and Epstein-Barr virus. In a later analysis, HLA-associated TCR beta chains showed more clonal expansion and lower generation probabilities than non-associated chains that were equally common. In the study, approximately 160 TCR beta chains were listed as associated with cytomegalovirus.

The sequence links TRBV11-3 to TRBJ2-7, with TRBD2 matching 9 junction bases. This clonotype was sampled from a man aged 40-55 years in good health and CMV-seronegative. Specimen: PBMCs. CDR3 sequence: CASSPLVPSGTYEQYF. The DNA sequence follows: TGTGCCAGCAGCCCCCTGGTTCCTAGCGGGACCTACGAGCAGTACTTC.